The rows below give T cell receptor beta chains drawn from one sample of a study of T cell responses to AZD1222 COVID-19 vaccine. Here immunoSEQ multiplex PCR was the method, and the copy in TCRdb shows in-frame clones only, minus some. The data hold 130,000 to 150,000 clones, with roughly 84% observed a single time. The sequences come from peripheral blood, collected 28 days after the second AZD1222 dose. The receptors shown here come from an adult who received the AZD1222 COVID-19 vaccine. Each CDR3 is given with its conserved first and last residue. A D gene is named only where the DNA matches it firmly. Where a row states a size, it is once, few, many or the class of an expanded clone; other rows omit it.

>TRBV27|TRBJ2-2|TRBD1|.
CASKPGTGVIGELFF
TGTGCCAGTAAACCCGGGACAGGGGTGATCGGGGAGCTGTTTTTT
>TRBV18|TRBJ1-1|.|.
CASSSVGRGTEAFF
TGTGCCAGCTCTAGTGTCGGCCGAGGGACTGAAGCTTTCTTT
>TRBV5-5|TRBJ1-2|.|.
CASSTTVRGYGYTF
TGTGCCAGCAGCACGACCGTGCGGGGCTATGGCTACACCTTC
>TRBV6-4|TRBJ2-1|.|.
CASSAWADSSYNEQFF
TGTGCCAGCAGTGCCTGGGCAGATAGCTCCTACAATGAGCAGTTCTTC
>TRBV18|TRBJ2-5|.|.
CASSPPNKKETQYF
TGTGCCAGCTCACCACCGAACAAGAAGGAGACCCAGTACTTC
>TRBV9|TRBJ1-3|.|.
CASSVQGLGNTIYF
TGTGCCAGCAGCGTGCAAGGGTTAGGAAACACCATATATTTT
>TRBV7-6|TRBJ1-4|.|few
CASSLDVGEKLFF
TGTGCCAGCAGCTTAGACGTCGGGGAAAAACTGTTTTTT
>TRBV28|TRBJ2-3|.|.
CASTRQGRADTQYF
TGTGCCAGCACAAGACAGGGGAGGGCAGATACGCAGTATTTT
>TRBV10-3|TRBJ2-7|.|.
CAISESYVLKGSPYEQYF
TGTGCCATCAGTGAGTCATATGTTCTTAAGGGATCCCCCTACGAGCAGTACTTC
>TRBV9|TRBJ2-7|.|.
CASSVSGSVSYEQYF
TGTGCCAGCAGCGTAAGCGGATCTGTGTCCTACGAGCAGTACTTC
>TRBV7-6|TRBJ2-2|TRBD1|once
CASSLVLDRVNSGELFF
TGTGCCAGCAGCTTAGTTTTGGACAGGGTAAATTCCGGGGAGCTGTTTTTT
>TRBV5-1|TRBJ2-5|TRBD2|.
CASSLMTSGGAKAETQYF
TGCGCCAGCAGCCTCATGACTAGCGGGGGGGCTAAGGCGGAGACCCAGTACTTC
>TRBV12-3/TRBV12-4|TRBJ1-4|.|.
CASSLDTAKLFF
TGTGCCAGCAGTTTAGACACCGCAAAACTGTTTTTT
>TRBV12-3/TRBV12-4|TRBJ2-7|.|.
CASTDSGSYEQYF
TGTGCCAGCACTGACAGTGGATCCTACGAGCAGTACTTC
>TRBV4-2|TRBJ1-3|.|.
CASSPDSYTIYF
TGTGCCAGCAGCCCCGACAGCTACACCATATATTTT
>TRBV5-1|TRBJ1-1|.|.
CASSLGDFSDEAFF
TGCGCCAGCAGCTTGGGTGACTTTAGCGACGAAGCTTTCTTT
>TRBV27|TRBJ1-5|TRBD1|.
CASSWGQGVGQPQHF
TGTGCCAGCAGTTGGGGACAGGGAGTGGGCCAGCCCCAGCATTTT
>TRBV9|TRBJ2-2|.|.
CASNRLGGVPGELFF
TGTGCCAGCAACAGACTCGGGGGCGTGCCCGGGGAGCTGTTTTTT
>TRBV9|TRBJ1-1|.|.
CASSVGWGGGTEAFF
TGTGCCAGCAGCGTAGGCTGGGGCGGTGGAACTGAAGCTTTCTTT
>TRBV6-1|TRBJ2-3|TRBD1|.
CASSDPLDRGYTDTQYF
TGTGCCAGCAGTGACCCACTCGACAGGGGGTACACAGATACGCAGTATTTT
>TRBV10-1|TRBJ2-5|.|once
CASSESGGALETQYF
TGCGCCAGCAGTGAGTCGGGCGGGGCGCTGGAGACCCAGTACTTC
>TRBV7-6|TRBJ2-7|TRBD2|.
CASSLASGGYEQYF
TGTGCCAGCAGCTTAGCTAGCGGGGGCTACGAGCAGTACTTC
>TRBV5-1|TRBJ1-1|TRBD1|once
CASSLMGQGTTEAFF
TGCGCCAGCAGCTTGATGGGACAGGGGACCACTGAAGCTTTCTTT
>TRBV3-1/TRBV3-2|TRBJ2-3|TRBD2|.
CAAGQGLAGGPDTQYF
TGTGCGGCAGGGCAGGGGCTAGCGGGGGGTCCAGATACGCAGTATTTT
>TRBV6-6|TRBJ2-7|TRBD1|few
CASDRGQGDEQYF
TGTGCCAGTGACAGGGGGCAAGGTGACGAGCAGTACTTC
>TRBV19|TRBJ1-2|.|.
CASSSPGDDYGYTF
TGTGCCAGTAGTAGCCCCGGGGATGACTATGGCTACACCTTC
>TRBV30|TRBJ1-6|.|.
CAWSVPGRDSPLHF
TGTGCCTGGAGTGTTCCAGGGAGGGATTCACCCCTCCACTTT